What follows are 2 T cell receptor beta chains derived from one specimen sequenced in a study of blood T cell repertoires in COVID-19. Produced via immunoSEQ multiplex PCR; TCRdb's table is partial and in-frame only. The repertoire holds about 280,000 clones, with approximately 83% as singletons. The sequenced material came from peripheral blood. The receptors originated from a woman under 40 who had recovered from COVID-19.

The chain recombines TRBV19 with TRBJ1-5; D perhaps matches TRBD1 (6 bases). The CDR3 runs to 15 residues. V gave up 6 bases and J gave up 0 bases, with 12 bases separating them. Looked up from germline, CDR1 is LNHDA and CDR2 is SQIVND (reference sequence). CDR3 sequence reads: CASRIRGYSNQPQHF. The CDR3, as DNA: TGTGCCAGTAGAATTAGGGGGTATAGCAATCAGCCCCAGCATTTT. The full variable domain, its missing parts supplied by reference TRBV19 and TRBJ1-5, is DGGITQSPKYLFRKEGQNVTLSCEQNLNHDAMYWYRQDPGQGLRLIYYSQIVNDFQKGDIAEGYSVSREKKESFPLTVTSAQKNPTAFYLCASRIRGYSNQPQHFGDGTRLSIL.

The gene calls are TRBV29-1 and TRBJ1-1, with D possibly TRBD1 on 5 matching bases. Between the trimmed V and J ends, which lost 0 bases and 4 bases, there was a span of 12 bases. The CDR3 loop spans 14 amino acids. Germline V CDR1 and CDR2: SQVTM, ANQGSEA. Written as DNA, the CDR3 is TGCAGCGTTGAAGAATCGGGTCAGGGCACTGAAGCTTTCTTT. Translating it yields CSVEESGQGTEAFF.